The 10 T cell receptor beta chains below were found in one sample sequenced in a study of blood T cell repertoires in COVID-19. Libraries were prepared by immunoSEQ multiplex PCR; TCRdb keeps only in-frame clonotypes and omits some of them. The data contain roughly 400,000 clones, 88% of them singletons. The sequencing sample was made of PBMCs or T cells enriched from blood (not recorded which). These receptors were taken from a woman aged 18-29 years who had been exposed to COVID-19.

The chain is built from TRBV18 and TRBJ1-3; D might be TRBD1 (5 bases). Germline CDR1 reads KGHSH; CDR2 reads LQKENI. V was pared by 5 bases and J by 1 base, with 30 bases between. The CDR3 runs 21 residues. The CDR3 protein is CASSTMGQIGAPSRSGNTIYF. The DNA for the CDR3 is TGTGCCAGCTCAACGATGGGGCAAATAGGGGCGCCGAGTCGGTCTGGAAACACCATATATTTT.

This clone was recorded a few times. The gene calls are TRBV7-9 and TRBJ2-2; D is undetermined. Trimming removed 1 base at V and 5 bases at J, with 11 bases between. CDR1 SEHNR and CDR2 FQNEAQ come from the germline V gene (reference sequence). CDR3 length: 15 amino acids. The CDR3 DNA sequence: TGTGCCAGCAGCTTAGTAGATCCCGGGACCGGGGAGCTGTTTTTT. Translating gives CASSLVDPGTGELFF.

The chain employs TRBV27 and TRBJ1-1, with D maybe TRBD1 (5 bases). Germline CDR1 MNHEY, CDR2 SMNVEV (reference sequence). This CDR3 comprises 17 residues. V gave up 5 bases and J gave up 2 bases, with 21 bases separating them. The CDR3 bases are TGTGCCAGCAGTCCCACCGGGCTCAGGGCTCGAAACACTGAAGCTTTCTTT. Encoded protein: CASSPTGLRARNTEAFF.

The CDR3: CASSLPGQGLSEKLFF. The CDR3 region has the DNA TGTGCCAGCAGCTTGCCGGGACAGGGGTTGAGTGAAAAACTGTTTTTT. This chain uses TRBV5-6 with TRBJ1-4, with 10 bases identical to TRBD1. CDR3 length: 16 residues. J was trimmed by 7 bases and V by 1 base; bases with no gene match: 7. The germline V gene has CDR1 SGHDT and CDR2 YYEEEE.

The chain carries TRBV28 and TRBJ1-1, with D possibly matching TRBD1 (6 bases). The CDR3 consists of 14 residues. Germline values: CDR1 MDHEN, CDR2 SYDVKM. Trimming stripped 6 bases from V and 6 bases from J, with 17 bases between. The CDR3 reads CASRPGQGIAEAFF. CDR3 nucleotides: TGTGCCAGCAGACCGGGACAAGGGATAGCTGAAGCTTTCTTT.

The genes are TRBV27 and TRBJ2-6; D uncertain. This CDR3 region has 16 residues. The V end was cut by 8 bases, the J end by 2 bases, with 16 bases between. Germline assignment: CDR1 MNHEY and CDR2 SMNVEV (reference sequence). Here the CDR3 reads CASGTQLRAGANVLTF. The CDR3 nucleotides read TGTGCCAGCGGCACTCAGCTTCGGGCTGGGGCCAACGTCCTGACTTTC. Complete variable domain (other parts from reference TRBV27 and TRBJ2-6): EAQVTQNPRYLITVTGKKLTVTCSQNMNHEYMSWYRQDPGLGLRQIYYSMNVEVTDKGDVPEGYKVSRKEKRNFPLILESPSPNQTSLYFCASGTQLRAGANVLTFGAGSRLTVL.

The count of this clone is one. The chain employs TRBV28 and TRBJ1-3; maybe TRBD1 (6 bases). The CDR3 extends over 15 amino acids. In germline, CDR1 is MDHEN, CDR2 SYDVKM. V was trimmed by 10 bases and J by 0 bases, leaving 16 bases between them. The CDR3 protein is CATKEPRGSGNTIYF. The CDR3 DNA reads TGTGCCACCAAGGAGCCCAGGGGCTCTGGAAACACCATATATTTT.

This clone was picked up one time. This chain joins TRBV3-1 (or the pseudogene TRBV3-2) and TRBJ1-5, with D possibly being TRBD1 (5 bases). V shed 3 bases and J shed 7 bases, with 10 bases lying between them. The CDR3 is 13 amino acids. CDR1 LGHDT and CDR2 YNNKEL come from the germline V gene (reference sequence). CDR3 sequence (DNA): TGTGCCAGCAGCCAGGGGGGTTGGCAGCCCCAGCATTTT. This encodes CASSQGGWQPQHF.

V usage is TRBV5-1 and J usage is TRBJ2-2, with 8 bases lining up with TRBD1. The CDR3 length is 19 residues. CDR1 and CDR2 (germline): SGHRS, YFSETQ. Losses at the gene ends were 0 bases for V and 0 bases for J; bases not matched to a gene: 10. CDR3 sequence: CASSLVGTGYTANTGELFF. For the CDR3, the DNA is TGCGCCAGCAGCTTGGTAGGGACAGGCTACACCGCGAACACCGGGGAGCTGTTTTTT.

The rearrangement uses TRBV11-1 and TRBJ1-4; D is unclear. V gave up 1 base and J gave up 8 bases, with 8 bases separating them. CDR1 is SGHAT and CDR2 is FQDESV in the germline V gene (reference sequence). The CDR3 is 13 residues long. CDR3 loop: CASSLGEEEKLFF. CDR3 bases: TGTGCCAGCAGCTTAGGGGAGGAAGAAAAACTGTTTTTT.